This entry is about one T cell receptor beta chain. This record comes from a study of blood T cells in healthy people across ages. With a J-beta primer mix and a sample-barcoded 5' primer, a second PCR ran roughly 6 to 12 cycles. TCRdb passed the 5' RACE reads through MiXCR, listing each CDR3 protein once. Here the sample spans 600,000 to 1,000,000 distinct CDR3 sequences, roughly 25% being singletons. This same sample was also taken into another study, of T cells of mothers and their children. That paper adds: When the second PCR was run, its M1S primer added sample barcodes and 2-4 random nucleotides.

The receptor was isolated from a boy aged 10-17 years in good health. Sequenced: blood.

CDR3 residues: CASSPQGWDTQYF. The CDR3 DNA reads TGTGCCAGCAGTCCCCAGGGCTGGGATACGCAGTATTTT. The J gene is TRBJ2-3, the V gene TRBV28; TRBD1 is a possible D gene (5 bases). Germline V gives CDR1 MDHEN, CDR2 SYDVKM. CDR3 size: 13 residues. V dropped 5 bases and J dropped 6 bases, with 12 bases sitting between them.